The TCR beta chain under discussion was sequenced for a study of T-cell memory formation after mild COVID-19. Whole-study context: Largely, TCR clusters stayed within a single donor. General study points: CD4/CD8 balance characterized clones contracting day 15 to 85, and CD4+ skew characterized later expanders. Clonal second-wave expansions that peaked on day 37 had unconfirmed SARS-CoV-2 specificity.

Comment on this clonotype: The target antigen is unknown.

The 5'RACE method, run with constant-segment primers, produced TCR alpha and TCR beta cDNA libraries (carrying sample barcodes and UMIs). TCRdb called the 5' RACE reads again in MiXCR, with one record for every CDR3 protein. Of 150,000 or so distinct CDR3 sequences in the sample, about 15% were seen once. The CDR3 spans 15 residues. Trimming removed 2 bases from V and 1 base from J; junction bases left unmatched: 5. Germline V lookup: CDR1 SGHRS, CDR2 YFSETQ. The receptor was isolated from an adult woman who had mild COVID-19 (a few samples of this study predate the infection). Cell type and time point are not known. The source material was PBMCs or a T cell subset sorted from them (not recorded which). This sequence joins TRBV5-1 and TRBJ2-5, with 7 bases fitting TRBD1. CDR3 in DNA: TGCGCCAGCAGCTTCCTAGGACAGGTCCAAGAGACCCAGTACTTC. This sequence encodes CASSFLGQVQETQYF. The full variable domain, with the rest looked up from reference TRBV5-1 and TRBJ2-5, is KAGVTQTPRYLIKTRGQQVTLSCSPISGHRSVSWYQQTPGQGLQFLFEYFSETQRNKGNFPGRFSGRQFSNSRSEMNVSTLELGDSALYLCASSFLGQVQETQYFGPGTRLLVL.